The 27 T cell receptor beta chains listed next were all sequenced from one sample in a study of early T cells in non-severe SARS-CoV-2 infection. TCRdb used MiXCR to reprocess the 5' RACE reads, holding one entry per CDR3 protein. Of roughly 63,000 distinct CDR3 sequences listed, around 11% are singletons. The sample taken for sequencing was whole blood. The receptors were gathered from an adult who was a healthcare worker with PCR-confirmed SARS-CoV-2 infection or an uninfected control (not recorded which).

This clonotype was counted a few times. The chain is built from TRBV28 and TRBJ2-1; 8 positions agree with TRBD1. CDR1 MDHEN and CDR2 SYDVKM come from the germline V gene. This CDR3 contains 15 residues. After removal of 4 bases from V and 6 bases from J, the junction contained 8 bases not matched to a gene. The CDR3 region is CASSSSGTGFNEQFF. DNA for the CDR3: TGTGCCAGCAGTTCGTCCGGGACAGGCTTCAATGAGCAGTTCTTC.

The table lists this clonotype with many counts. V is TRBV27 and J is TRBJ2-3; 11 positions match TRBD1. J gave up 1 base and V 1 base, and 4 bases lay outside the gene matches. The CDR3 has 17 amino acids. CDR1 is MNHEY, CDR2 SMNVEV, per germline (reference sequence). The CDR3 region is CASSLWGTGGGTDTQYF. DNA of the CDR3: TGTGCCAGCAGTTTATGGGGGACAGGGGGTGGCACAGATACGCAGTATTTT.

This clonotype was counted between two and nine times. The chain uses TRBV29-1 and TRBJ2-4; the D gene is possibly TRBD2 (5 bases). The CDR3 has 14 amino acids. Germline values: CDR1 SQVTM, CDR2 ANQGSEA. Trimming pared 6 bases from V and 0 bases from J, leaving 12 bases between. CDR3 residues: CSVIDGLAKNIQYF. CDR3 bases: TGCAGCGTGATAGACGGACTAGCCAAAAACATTCAGTACTTC. The variable domain in full, completed from reference TRBV29-1 and TRBJ2-4, reads SAVISQKPSRDICQRGTSLTIQCQVDSQVTMMFWYRQQPGQSLTLIATANQGSEATYESGFVIDKFPISRPNLTFSTLTVSNMSPEDSSIYLCSVIDGLAKNIQYFGAGTRLSVL.

V usage is TRBV28 and J usage is TRBJ2-3; 9 bases agree with TRBD2. This CDR3 comprises 12 residues. Germline loops: CDR1 MDHEN, CDR2 SYDVKM. The CDR3 spells CACGGGTDTQYF. The CDR3 DNA follows: TGTGCTTGCGGGGGGGGTACAGATACGCAGTATTTT.

V and J are TRBV9 and TRBJ2-4; 13 positions match TRBD2. CDR3 length: 17 residues. Per germline, CDR1 SGDLS and CDR2 YYNGEE. With V trimmed by 3 bases and J by 2 bases, 5 bases remained unmatched. The CDR3 protein is CASSGPGTSGTKNIQYF. CDR3 coding DNA: TGTGCCAGCAGCGGTCCGGGGACTAGCGGGACCAAAAACATTCAGTACTTC. The complete variable domain, with remaining parts taken from reference TRBV9 and TRBJ2-4, reads DSGVTQTPKHLITATGQRVTLRCSPRSGDLSVYWYQQSLDQGLQFLIQYYNGEERAKGNILERFSAQQFPDLHSELNLSSLELGDSALYFCASSGPGTSGTKNIQYFGAGTRLSVL.

This clonotype was counted between two and nine times. The J gene is TRBJ2-1, the V gene TRBV11-2; D is perhaps TRBD2 (5 bases). The germline CDR1 and CDR2 sequences are SGHAT and FQNNGV. The CDR3 covers 15 residues. The ends were cut back, 1 base at V and 5 bases at J, with 12 bases in the middle. The CDR3: CASSLAFHSDNEQFF. In nucleotides, the CDR3 is TGTGCCAGCAGCTTAGCCTTTCATAGCGACAATGAGCAGTTCTTC.

In its sample, this clonotype was seen a few times. This rearrangement joins TRBV20-1 to TRBJ2-5, with D possibly matching TRBD2 (6 bases). Germline V CDR1 and CDR2: DFQATT, SNEGSKA (reference sequence). The CDR3 has 14 residues. Trimming took off 3 bases at V and 7 bases at J, with 18 bases between the two ends. CDR3 bases: TGCAGTGCTAGGGTCCATGAGCGGGTGGGGACCCAGTACTTC. Amino acids: CSARVHERVGTQYF.

The sample holds many counts of this clonotype. This chain connects TRBV28 to TRBJ2-2, with a possible D match to TRBD1 (6 bases). This CDR3 comprises 15 residues. Germline assignment: CDR1 MDHEN and CDR2 SYDVKM. V was cut by 5 bases and J by 6 bases, with 16 bases left in between. CDR3 sequence: CASSPQGRGAGELFF. CDR3 DNA sequence: TGTGCCAGCAGTCCCCAAGGCAGGGGAGCCGGGGAGCTGTTTTTT.

This sequence joins TRBV20-1 and TRBJ2-7, with D possibly being TRBD1 (6 bases). This CDR3 spans 13 amino acids. Germline CDR1 is DFQATT and CDR2 is SNEGSKA (reference sequence). V was trimmed by 3 bases and J by 6 bases, leaving 15 bases between them. The CDR3 nucleotides are TGCAGTGCTAGTGTACCAGGGGCGGGCGAGCAGTACTTC. This encodes CSASVPGAGEQYF.

This chain links TRBV29-1 with TRBJ1-1; D may be TRBD1 (5 bases). V gave up 7 bases and J gave up 10 bases, with 10 bases separating them. CDR1 SQVTM and CDR2 ANQGSEA come from the germline V gene. The CDR3 loop spans 9 amino acids. This CDR3 reads CSAGRGAFF. The CDR3 nucleotides are TGCAGCGCAGGTAGGGGAGCTTTCTTT.

This clonotype occurred a few times. The chain couples TRBV25-1 to TRBJ2-1; 14 positions agree with TRBD2. The CDR3 has 15 amino acids. CDR1 is MGHDK and CDR2 is SYGVNS in the germline V gene. V dropped 4 bases and J dropped 8; count of bases not matched to a gene: 4. CDR3 region: CASSVGTSGRDEQFF. As DNA, the CDR3 is TGTGCCAGCAGTGTTGGGACTAGCGGGAGAGATGAGCAGTTCTTC.

The chain links TRBV5-1 to TRBJ1-2, with D tentatively TRBD1 (6 bases). The germline gives CDR1 SGHRS, CDR2 YFSETQ. The CDR3 sequence is 13 residues long. V lost 3 bases and J 4 bases, leaving 10 bases between the germline ends. In DNA, the CDR3 is TGCGCCAGCAGCTCAGGGGTATTCTATGGCTACACCTTC. Residues: CASSSGVFYGYTF.

This chain connects TRBV6-5 to TRBJ2-2, with D perhaps matching TRBD2 (5 bases). The germline V and J ends were trimmed by 10 bases and 0 bases, with 12 bases remaining between them. CDR3 length: 14 amino acids. Germline V gene sequence: CDR1 MNHEY, CDR2 SVGAGI. This CDR3 reads CAIKRAANTGELFF. Here the CDR3 DNA reads TGTGCCATCAAGAGGGCCGCGAACACCGGGGAGCTGTTTTTT.

A few counts support this clonotype. The V gene is TRBV2, the J gene TRBJ2-5; 8 nucleotides align to TRBD2. The V segment lost 4 bases and the J segment 5 bases; nucleotides outside the gene matches: 6. CDR1 and CDR2 from the germline V gene are SNHLY and FYNNEI. CDR3 length: 14 residues. CDR3 amino acids: CASSAGLAGETQYF. The DNA of the CDR3 is TGTGCCAGCAGTGCCGGACTAGCTGGCGAGACCCAGTACTTC.

The rearrangement uses TRBV29-1 and TRBJ2-1; TRBD1 or TRBD2 may be the D gene (5 bases each). V was pared by 6 bases and J by 6 bases, with 12 bases between. CDR1 SQVTM and CDR2 ANQGSEA come from the germline V gene. This CDR3 has 12 residues. The CDR3 DNA sequence: TGCAGCGTCGAACCGGGACCCAATGAGCAGTTCTTC. Amino acids: CSVEPGPNEQFF.

The chain couples TRBV29-1 to TRBJ2-3, with D perhaps matching TRBD2 (5 bases). Germline CDR1 is SQVTM and CDR2 is ANQGSEA. The ends were cut back, 4 bases at V and 0 bases at J, with 8 bases in the middle. The CDR3 covers 13 residues. The CDR3 coding sequence is TGCAGCGTTGGGACGGGGAGCACAGATACGCAGTATTTT. This sequence encodes CSVGTGSTDTQYF.

The gene calls are TRBV3-1 and TRBJ2-7; D ambiguous. The length of the CDR3 is 14 residues. The V end was cut by 1 base, the J end by 5 bases, with 12 bases between. CDR1 is LGHDT and CDR2 is YNNKEL in the germline V gene (reference sequence). CDR3 DNA: TGTGCCAGCAGCCAAGCCCCCCAAGGGAACGAGCAGTACTTC. This sequence encodes CASSQAPQGNEQYF.

This clonotype has a count of ten or more. V gene TRBV7-9 combines with J gene TRBJ1-2, with 9 bases that match TRBD1. The CDR3 runs 13 residues. The germline V gene encodes CDR1 SEHNR and CDR2 FQNEAQ (reference sequence). With V trimmed by 5 bases and J by 6 bases, 4 bases remained unmatched. The CDR3 coding sequence is TGTGCCAGCAGCCAACAGGGGGCAGATGGCTACACCTTC. Protein product: CASSQQGADGYTF.

The CDR3 spells CASRVQRNTEAFF. The CDR3 nucleotides read TGTGCCAGCAGGGTACAGAGAAACACTGAAGCTTTCTTT. V and J are TRBV7-2 and TRBJ1-1; no reliable D call. CDR3 length equals 13 residues. Looked up from germline, CDR1 is SGHTA and CDR2 is FQGNSA. V lost 6 bases and J 2 bases, leaving 10 bases between the germline ends. Full variable domain (outside the CDR3, taken from reference TRBV7-2 and TRBJ1-1): GAGVSQSPSNKVTEKGKDVELRCDPISGHTALYWYRQSLGQGLEFLIYFQGNSAPDKSGLPSDRFSAERTGGSVSTLTIQRTQQEDSAVYLCASRVQRNTEAFFGQGTRLTVV.

This clonotype was seen more than once but under ten times. The rearrangement uses TRBV10-3 and TRBJ1-2; a possible D gene is TRBD1 (5 bases). V lost 6 bases, J lost 0 bases, and 14 bases lay in between. Germline-derived CDR1 and CDR2 are ENHRY and SYGVKD. This CDR3 has 15 amino acids. This CDR3 is CAIRGPGTANYGYTF. The CDR3 DNA follows: TGTGCCATCAGGGGACCCGGTACCGCTAACTATGGCTACACCTTC.

The rearrangement joins TRBV20-1 to TRBJ2-3; 8 nucleotides agree with TRBD1. Per germline, CDR1 DFQATT and CDR2 SNEGSKA (reference sequence). After removal of 6 bases from V and 4 bases from J, the junction contained 12 bases not matched to a gene. This CDR3 spans 15 amino acids. The CDR3 spells CSAQTGEAWADTQYF. The CDR3 DNA reads TGCAGTGCCCAGACAGGGGAGGCCTGGGCAGATACGCAGTATTTT.

There are many counts of this clonotype. The rearrangement joins TRBV7-3 to TRBJ2-6, with D perhaps TRBD1 (6 bases). This CDR3 is built from 17 residues. Trimming stripped 0 bases from V and 4 bases from J, with 13 bases between. Germline lookup yields CDR1 SGHTA and CDR2 FQGTGA. The CDR3 DNA reads as TGTGCCAGCAGCTTAACCCCGGACGGGACAGGGGCCAACGTCCTGACTTTC. This codes for CASSLTPDGTGANVLTF.

This clonotype was counted at least ten times. The gene calls are TRBV18 and TRBJ2-5; possibly TRBD1 for D (6 bases). V shed 2 bases and J shed 5 bases, with 12 bases lying between them. The CDR3 totals 14 residues. Germline values: CDR1 KGHSH, CDR2 LQKENI. The CDR3 region is CASSPFPGAETQYF. The CDR3 DNA follows: TGTGCCAGCTCACCATTCCCAGGGGCGGAGACCCAGTACTTC. The entire variable domain, with the rest obtained from reference TRBV18 and TRBJ2-5, is as follows: NAGVMQNPRHLVRRRGQEARLRCSPMKGHSHVYWYRQLPEEGLKFMVYLQKENIIDESGMPKERFSAEFPKEGPSILRIQQVVRGDSAAYFCASSPFPGAETQYFGPGTRLLVL.

This sequence joins TRBV14 and TRBJ2-1; D not resolved. The CDR3 covers 13 residues. CDR1 is SGHDN and CDR2 is FVKESK in the germline V gene. Trimming pared 8 bases from V and 5 bases from J, leaving 13 bases between. CDR3 amino acids: CASGLGIHNEQFF. The DNA of the CDR3 is TGTGCCAGCGGGTTGGGGATCCACAATGAGCAGTTCTTC.

This clonotype has ten or more counts. V and J are TRBV5-1 and TRBJ2-1; D unresolved. V lost 0 bases and J lost 6, with 13 bases in between. Germline V gene sequence: CDR1 SGHRS, CDR2 YFSETQ. This CDR3 is 15 amino acids long. CDR3 coding DNA: TGCGCCAGCAGCTTGGAAGGAGCTCGCTCCAATGAGCAGTTCTTC. It is translated as CASSLEGARSNEQFF.

At least ten counts were recorded for this clonotype. The chain combines TRBV7-8 with TRBJ2-4; D is unresolved. Trimming removed 4 bases from V and 8 bases from J, with 18 bases in between. The length of the CDR3 is 15 residues. Germline CDR1 is SGHVS and CDR2 is FQNEAQ. DNA of the CDR3: TGTGCCAGCAGCTCGGTTAAGGGCCCTACCGACATTCAGTACTTC. Translation gives CASSSVKGPTDIQYF.

This clonotype was counted at least ten times. The chain couples TRBV29-1 to TRBJ2-1, with D unclear. Trimming removed 3 bases at V and 4 bases at J, with 13 bases between. The CDR3 has 14 amino acids. Germline V lookup: CDR1 SQVTM, CDR2 ANQGSEA. CDR3 coding DNA: TGCAGCGTTGATGTAACCCGAAGGTACAATGAGCAGTTCTTC. Translating it yields CSVDVTRRYNEQFF.